Each of the 5 T cell receptor beta chains below was sequenced from the same sample in a study of cytomegalovirus exposure and HLA in healthy donors. It was with 60 Vbeta and 13 Jbeta primers that the PCR ran. The assay was immunoSEQ multiplex PCR, and TCRdb's table has in-frame clones only and misses some. The table for this sample gives around 120,000 clones. Sample: PBMCs. The receptors originated from a man aged 45-65 years in good health and CMV-seronegative.

In the case of this clone: Sequence at one end of the junction differs from germline and may be a read error. The rearrangement joins TRBV18 to TRBJ2-1; the D gene is possibly TRBD2 (5 bases). Germline values: CDR1 KGHSH, CDR2 LQKENI. The CDR3 extends over 11 amino acids. CDR3 amino acids: CASSPGLEVLF. The CDR3 coding sequence is TGTGCCAGCTCACCAGGACTCGAGGTCCTCTTC.

The chain has TRBV11-2 and TRBJ1-5; D is undetermined. The length of the CDR3 is 13 residues. Germline CDR1 and CDR2: SGHAT and FQNNGV. Between the trimmed V and J ends, which lost 1 base and 9 bases, there was a span of 10 bases. CDR3 coding DNA: TGTGCCAGCAGCTTAGGTGTAGAATTGCCCCAGCATTTT. The encoded protein is CASSLGVELPQHF.

Of note for this clone: Compared with germline, one end of the junction differs, possibly owing to a read error. This sequence joins TRBV7-7 and TRBJ2-1, with D possibly matching TRBD2 (5 bases). This CDR3 is 15 amino acids long. Germline loops: CDR1 SSHAT, CDR2 FNYEAQ (reference sequence). CDR3 nucleotide sequence: TGTGCTAGCAGCCTGGACTTTTCGGACTACAATGAGCAGTTCTTC. Encoded protein: CASSLDFSDYNEQFF.

The V and J genes are TRBV27 and TRBJ2-7; 7 nucleotides line up with TRBD2. Unmatched junction bases numbered 10, after V lost 8 bases and J lost 0 bases. Per the germline V gene, CDR1 is MNHEY and CDR2 is SMNVEV (reference sequence). This CDR3 is 15 amino acids long. In DNA form, the CDR3 reads TGTGCCAGCCGGAGGGCAGGGACTAACTCCTACGAGCAGTACTTC. Encoded protein: CASRRAGTNSYEQYF.

The chain combines TRBV5-4 with TRBJ2-7, with D hard to call. CDR1 is SGHNT and CDR2 is YYREEE in the germline V gene (reference sequence). The ends were cut back, 4 bases at V and 3 bases at J, with 14 bases in the middle. The CDR3 loop spans 14 amino acids. The CDR3 reads CASSRSGFSYEQYF. In nucleotides, the CDR3 is TGTGCCAGCAGCCGATCGGGTTTTAGCTACGAGCAGTACTTC. The entire variable domain, with the rest obtained from reference TRBV5-4 and TRBJ2-7, is as follows: ETGVTQSPTHLIKTRGQQVTLRCSSQSGHNTVSWYQQALGQGPQFIFQYYREEENGRGNFPPRFSGLQFPNYSSELNVNALELDDSALYLCASSRSGFSYEQYFGPGTRLTVT.